The clone carrying this TCR beta chain was seen once. Antigen: not known. Naive CD8 cells lacked CD45RO, underwent positive selection for CCR7 and left out terminally differentiated effector memory CD45RA+ cells. Healthy adults negative for HIV, lacking recent acute infections or vaccinations, served as donors. The data were taken from a study of shared clonotypes between healthy human individuals. Study-wide points: Naive CD4 clonotype sharing across four donors was 4.5% to 6%. Sorted-subset sequencing was shown by rarefaction to be incomplete despite large depth.

The deep-level immunoSEQ assay was used. Some clones are missing from TCRdb's copy, which holds only in-frame ones; the method was immunoSEQ multiplex PCR. The sample includes 2 million to 2.5 million clones, over 85% of them seen just once. The CDR3 runs to 14 residues. Trimming stripped 3 bases from V and 8 bases from J, with 15 bases between. Germline V gene sequence: CDR1 SGDLS, CDR2 YYNGEE. The sequencing sample was made of naive CD8+ T cells sorted from blood. The V gene is TRBV9, the J gene TRBJ2-4, with a weak D call TRBD1 (6 bases). The sequence derives from a man between 18 and 35 years old in good health. CDR3 bases: TGTGCCAGCAGCGCTGCCGGGACATCTGACATTCAGTACTTC. Its protein product is CASSAAGTSDIQYF. Based on the CDR3 plus reference TRBV9 and TRBJ2-4, the full variable domain is DSGVTQTPKHLITATGQRVTLRCSPRSGDLSVYWYQQSLDQGLQFLIQYYNGEERAKGNILERFSAQQFPDLHSELNLSSLELGDSALYFCASSAAGTSDIQYFGAGTRLSVL.